This T cell receptor (beta chain) was observed in a study of blood T cell repertoires in COVID-19. About the research overall: Donors in the United States, Italy and Spain gave samples during acute or convalescent COVID-19.

Trimming left V 3 bases short and J 1 base short, with 10 bases between. The germline gives CDR1 MGHRA, CDR2 YSYEKL. The length of the CDR3 is 14 residues. In the authors' workflow: Amplification of reference gene primers provided the estimated nucleated cell counts. Here immunoSEQ multiplex PCR was the method, and the copy in TCRdb shows in-frame clones only, minus some. V, J and clone size are taken as reported in that table, and D and trimming were inferred from the DNA itself. The table records around 270,000 clones, approximately 80% of them present only once. This clonotype originated in a man aged 55 to 70 with acute or convalescent COVID-19. The rearrangement links TRBV4-1 to TRBJ2-7; D is ambiguous. Sequenced sample: peripheral blood. As DNA, the CDR3 is TGCGCCAGCAGCCATTTGAGTAGTTCCTACGAGCAGTACTTC. Translating it yields CASSHLSSSYEQYF.